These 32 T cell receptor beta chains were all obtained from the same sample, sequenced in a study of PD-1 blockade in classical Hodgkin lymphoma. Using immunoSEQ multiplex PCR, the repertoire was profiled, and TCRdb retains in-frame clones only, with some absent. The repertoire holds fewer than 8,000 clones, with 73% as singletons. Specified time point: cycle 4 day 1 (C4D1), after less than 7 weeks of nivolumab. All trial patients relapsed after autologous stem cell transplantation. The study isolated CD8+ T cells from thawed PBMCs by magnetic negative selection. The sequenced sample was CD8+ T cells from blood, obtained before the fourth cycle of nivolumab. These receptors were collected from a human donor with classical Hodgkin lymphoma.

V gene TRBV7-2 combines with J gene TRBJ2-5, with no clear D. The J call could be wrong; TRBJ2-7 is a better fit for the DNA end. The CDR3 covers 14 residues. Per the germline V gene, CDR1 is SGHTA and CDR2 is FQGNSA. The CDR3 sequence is CASSLLGYLPEQYF. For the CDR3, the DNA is TGTGCCAGCAGCTTGCTTGGGTATTTACCCGAGCAGTACTTC.

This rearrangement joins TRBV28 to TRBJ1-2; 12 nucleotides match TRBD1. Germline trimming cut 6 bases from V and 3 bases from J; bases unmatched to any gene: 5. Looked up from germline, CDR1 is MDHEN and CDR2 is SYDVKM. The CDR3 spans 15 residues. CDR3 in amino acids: CASRGQGAIYYGYTF. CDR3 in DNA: TGTGCCAGCAGGGGACAGGGGGCAATATACTATGGCTACACCTTC.

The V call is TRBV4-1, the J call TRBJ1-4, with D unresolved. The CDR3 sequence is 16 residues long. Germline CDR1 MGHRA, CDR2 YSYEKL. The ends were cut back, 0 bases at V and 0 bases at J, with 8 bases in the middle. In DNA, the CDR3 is TGCGCCAGCAGCCAAGATATGGGAGCAACTAATGAAAAACTGTTTTTT. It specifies CASSQDMGATNEKLFF.

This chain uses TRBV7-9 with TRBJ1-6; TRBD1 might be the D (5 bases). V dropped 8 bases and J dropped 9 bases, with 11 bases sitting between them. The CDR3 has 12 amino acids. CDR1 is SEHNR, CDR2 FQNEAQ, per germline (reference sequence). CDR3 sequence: CASGIQGSPLHF. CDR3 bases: TGTGCCAGCGGTATCCAGGGTTCACCCCTCCACTTT.

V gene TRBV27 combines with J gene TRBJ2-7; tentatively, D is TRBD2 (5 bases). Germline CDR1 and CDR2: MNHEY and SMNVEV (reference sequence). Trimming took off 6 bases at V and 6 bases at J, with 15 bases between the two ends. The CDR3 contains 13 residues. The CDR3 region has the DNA TGTGCCAGCAGCTTTGGGCCGGGGATCGAGCAGTACTTC. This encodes CASSFGPGIEQYF.

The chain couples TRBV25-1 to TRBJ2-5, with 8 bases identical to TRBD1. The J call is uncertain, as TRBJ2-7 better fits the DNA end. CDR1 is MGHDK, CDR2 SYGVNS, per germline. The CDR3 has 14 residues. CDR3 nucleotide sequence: TGTGCCAGCAGTGAACGGGACAGGAGAGGCGAGCAGTACTTC. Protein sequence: CASSERDRRGEQYF.

The DNA for the CDR3 is TGTGCCAGCAGTTCGGGGACAGGTGGGTCCTACAATGAGCAGTTCTTC. Its protein product is CASSSGTGGSYNEQFF. This chain uses TRBV27 with TRBJ2-1; 8 bases map to TRBD1. Germline CDR1 and CDR2: MNHEY and SMNVEV (reference sequence). The CDR3 is made up of 16 amino acids. With 4 bases clipped from V and 1 base from J, the junction kept 6 bases outside the gene matches.

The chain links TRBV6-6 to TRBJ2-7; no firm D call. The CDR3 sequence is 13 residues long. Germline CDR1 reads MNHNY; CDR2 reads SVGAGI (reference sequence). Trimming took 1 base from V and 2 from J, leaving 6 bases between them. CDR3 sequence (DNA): TGTGCCAGCAGTTACTTCAGAACCTACGAGCAGTACTTC. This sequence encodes CASSYFRTYEQYF.

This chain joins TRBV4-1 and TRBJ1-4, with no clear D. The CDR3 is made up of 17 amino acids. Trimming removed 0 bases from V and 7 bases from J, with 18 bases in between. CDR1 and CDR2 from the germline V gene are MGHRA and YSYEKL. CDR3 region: CASSQDWSPGIGEKLFF. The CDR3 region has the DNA TGCGCCAGCAGCCAAGATTGGTCTCCGGGTATCGGTGAAAAACTGTTTTTT.

CDR3 in amino acids: CASGDVTGYFGYTF. In DNA form, the CDR3 reads TGTGCCAGCGGTGACGTTACAGGGTACTTTGGCTACACCTTC. The chain employs TRBV19 and TRBJ1-2, with D perhaps TRBD1 (6 bases). From germline, CDR1 is LNHDA and CDR2 SQIVND (reference sequence). The CDR3 consists of 14 residues. V was trimmed by 9 bases and J by 7 bases, leaving 21 bases between them.

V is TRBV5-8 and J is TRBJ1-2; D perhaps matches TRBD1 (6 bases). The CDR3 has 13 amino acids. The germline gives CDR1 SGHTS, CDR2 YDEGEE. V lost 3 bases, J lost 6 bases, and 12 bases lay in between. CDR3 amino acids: CASSSTGYHGYTF. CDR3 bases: TGTGCCAGCAGCTCAACAGGGTACCATGGCTACACCTTC.

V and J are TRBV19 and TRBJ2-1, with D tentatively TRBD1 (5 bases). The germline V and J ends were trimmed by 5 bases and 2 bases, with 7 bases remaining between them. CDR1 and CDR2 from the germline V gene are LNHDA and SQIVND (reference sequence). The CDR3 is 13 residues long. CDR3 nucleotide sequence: TGTGCCAGTAGTCCCAGGGCCTACAATGAGCAGTTCTTC. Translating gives CASSPRAYNEQFF.

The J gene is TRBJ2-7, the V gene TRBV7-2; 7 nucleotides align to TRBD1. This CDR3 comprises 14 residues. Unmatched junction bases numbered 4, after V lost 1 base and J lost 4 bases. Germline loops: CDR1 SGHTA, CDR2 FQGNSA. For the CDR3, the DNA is TGTGCCAGCAGCTTAGGAGGGGGCGGTTACGAGCAGTACTTC. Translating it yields CASSLGGGGYEQYF. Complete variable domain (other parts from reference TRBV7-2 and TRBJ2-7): GAGVSQSPSNKVTEKGKDVELRCDPISGHTALYWYRQSLGQGLEFLIYFQGNSAPDKSGLPSDRFSAERTGGSVSTLTIQRTQQEDSAVYLCASSLGGGGYEQYFGPGTRLTVT.

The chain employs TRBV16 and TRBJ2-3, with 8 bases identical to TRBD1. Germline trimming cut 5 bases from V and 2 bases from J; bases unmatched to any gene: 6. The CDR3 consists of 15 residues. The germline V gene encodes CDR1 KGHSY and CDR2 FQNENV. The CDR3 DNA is TGTGCCAGCAGCGAGAGACAGGGGCCCACAGATACGCAGTATTTT. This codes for CASSERQGPTDTQYF.

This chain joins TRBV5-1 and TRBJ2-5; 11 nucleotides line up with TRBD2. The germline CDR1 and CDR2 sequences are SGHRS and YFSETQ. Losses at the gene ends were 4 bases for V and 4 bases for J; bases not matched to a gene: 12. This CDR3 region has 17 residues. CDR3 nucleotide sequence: TGCGCCAGCAGCCCCCTGACTAGCGGGAAGGTGGGAGAGACCCAGTACTTC. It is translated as CASSPLTSGKVGETQYF. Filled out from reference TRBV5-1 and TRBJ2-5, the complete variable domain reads KAGVTQTPRYLIKTRGQQVTLSCSPISGHRSVSWYQQTPGQGLQFLFEYFSETQRNKGNFPGRFSGRQFSNSRSEMNVSTLELGDSALYLCASSPLTSGKVGETQYFGPGTRLLVL.

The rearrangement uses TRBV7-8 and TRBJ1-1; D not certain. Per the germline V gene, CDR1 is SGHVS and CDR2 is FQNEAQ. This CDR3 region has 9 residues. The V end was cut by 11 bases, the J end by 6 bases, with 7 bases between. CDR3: CAPYPEAFF. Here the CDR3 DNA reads TGTGCCCCCTACCCTGAAGCTTTCTTT.

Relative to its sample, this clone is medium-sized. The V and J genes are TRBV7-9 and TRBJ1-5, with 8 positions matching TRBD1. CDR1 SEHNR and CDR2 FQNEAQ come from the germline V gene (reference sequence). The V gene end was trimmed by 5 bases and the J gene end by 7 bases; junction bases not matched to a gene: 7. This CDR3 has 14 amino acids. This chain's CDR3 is CASSLDRDRQPQHF. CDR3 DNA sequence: TGTGCCAGCAGCCTGGACAGGGATCGCCAGCCCCAGCATTTT.

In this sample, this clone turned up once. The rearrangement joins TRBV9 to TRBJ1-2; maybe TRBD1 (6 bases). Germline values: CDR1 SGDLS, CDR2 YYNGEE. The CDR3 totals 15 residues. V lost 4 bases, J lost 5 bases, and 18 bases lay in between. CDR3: CASSRSGVPQYGYTF. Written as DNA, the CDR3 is TGTGCCAGCAGCCGATCAGGGGTTCCCCAATATGGCTACACCTTC.

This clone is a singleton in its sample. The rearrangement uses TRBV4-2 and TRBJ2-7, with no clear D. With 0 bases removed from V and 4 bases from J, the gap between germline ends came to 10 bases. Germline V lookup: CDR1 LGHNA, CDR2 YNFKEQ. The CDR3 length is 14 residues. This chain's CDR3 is CASSQDLGAYEQYF. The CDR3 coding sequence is TGTGCCAGCAGCCAAGACTTAGGAGCGTACGAGCAGTACTTC.

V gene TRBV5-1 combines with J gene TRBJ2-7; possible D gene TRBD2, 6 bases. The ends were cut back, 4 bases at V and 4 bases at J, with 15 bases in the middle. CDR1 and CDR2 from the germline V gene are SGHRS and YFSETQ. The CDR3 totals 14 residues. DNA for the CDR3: TGCGCCAGCAGCCCGGGCGGGGACGGGTACGAGCAGTACTTC. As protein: CASSPGGDGYEQYF. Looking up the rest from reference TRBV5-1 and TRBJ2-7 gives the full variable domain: KAGVTQTPRYLIKTRGQQVTLSCSPISGHRSVSWYQQTPGQGLQFLFEYFSETQRNKGNFPGRFSGRQFSNSRSEMNVSTLELGDSALYLCASSPGGDGYEQYFGPGTRLTVT.

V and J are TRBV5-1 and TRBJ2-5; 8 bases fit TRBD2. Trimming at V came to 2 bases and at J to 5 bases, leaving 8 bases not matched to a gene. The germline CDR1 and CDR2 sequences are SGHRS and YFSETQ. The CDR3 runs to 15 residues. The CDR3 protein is CASSFFGGAGETQYF. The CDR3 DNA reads TGCGCCAGCAGCTTCTTCGGGGGGGCCGGTGAGACCCAGTACTTC.

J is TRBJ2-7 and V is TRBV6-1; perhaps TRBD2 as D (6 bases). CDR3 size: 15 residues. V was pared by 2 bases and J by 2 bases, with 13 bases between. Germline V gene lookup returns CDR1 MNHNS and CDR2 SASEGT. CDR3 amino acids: CASSERSGGAYEQYF. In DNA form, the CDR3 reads TGTGCCAGCAGTGAACGCTCCGGGGGAGCCTACGAGCAGTACTTC.

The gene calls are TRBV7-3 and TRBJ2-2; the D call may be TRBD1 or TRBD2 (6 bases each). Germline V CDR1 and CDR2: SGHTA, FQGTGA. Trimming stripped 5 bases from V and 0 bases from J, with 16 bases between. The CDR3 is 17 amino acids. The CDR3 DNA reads TGTGCCAGCAGCCTCGGAGGGACAAACGCGAACACCGGGGAGCTGTTTTTT. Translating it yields CASSLGGTNANTGELFF.

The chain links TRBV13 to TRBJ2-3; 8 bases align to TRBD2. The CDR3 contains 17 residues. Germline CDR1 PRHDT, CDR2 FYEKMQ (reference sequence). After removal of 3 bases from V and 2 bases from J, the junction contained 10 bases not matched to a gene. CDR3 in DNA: TGTGCCAGCAGCTTTCCTTTTCGGGAGGGGGTCACAGATACGCAGTATTTT. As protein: CASSFPFREGVTDTQYF.

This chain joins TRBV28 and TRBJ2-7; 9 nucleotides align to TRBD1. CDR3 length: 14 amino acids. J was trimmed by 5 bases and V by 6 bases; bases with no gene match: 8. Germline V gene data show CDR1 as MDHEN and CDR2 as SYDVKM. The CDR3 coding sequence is TGTGCCAGCAGCCTACAGGGGGCGCTCCACGAGCAGTACTTC. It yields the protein CASSLQGALHEQYF.

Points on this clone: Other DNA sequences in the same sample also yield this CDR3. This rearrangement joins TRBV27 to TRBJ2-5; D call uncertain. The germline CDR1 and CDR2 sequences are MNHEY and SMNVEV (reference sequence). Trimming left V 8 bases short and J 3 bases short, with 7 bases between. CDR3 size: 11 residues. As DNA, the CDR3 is TGTGCCAGCGGCCTTAAAGAGACCCAGTACTTC. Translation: CASGLKETQYF.

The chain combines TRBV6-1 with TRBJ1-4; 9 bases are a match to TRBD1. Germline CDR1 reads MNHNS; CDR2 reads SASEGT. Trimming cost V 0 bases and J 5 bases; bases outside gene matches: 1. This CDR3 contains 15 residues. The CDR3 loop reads CASSEATGGNEKLFF. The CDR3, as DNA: TGTGCCAGCAGTGAAGCGACAGGGGGGAATGAAAAACTGTTTTTT.

The DNA of the CDR3 is TGTGCCAGCAGCAAAGCGCGATCCGACGGACAGGGCCCCAACACCGGGGAGCTGTTTTTT. Protein sequence: CASSKARSDGQGPNTGELFF. The chain has TRBV21-1 and TRBJ2-2; the table's D call of TRBD1 was not tested on the DNA. TRBV21-1 is an annotated pseudogene. The CDR3 is made up of 20 amino acids.

CDR3 sequence: CARRPLQGRETQYF. The DNA of the CDR3 is TGTGCCAGAAGGCCCCTGCAGGGGCGGGAGACCCAGTACTTC. V usage is TRBV5-3 and J usage is TRBJ2-5; TRBD1 is a possible D gene (6 bases). TRBV5-3 is sorted into the ORF group, with uncertain function. The CDR3 is made up of 14 amino acids. The V and J ends lost 5 bases and 5 bases respectively, with 16 bases between them.

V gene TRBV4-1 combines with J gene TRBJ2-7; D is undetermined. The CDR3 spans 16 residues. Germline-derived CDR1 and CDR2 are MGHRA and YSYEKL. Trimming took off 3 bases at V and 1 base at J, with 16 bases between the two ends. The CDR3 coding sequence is TGCGCCAGCAGCCAGGAACCCGGGTCCATATCCTACGAGCAGTACTTC. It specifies CASSQEPGSISYEQYF.

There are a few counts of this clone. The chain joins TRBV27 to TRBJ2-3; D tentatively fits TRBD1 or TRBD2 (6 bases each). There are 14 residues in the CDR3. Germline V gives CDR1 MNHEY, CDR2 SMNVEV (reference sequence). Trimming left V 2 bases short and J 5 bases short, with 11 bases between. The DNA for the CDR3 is TGTGCCAGCAGTTTAAATAAGGGGGGAGATACGCAGTATTTT. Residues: CASSLNKGGDTQYF.

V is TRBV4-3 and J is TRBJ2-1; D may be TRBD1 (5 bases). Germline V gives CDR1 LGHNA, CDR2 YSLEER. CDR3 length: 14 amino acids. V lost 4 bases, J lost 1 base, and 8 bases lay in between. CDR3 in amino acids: CASSPGASYNEQFF. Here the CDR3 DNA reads TGCGCCAGCAGCCCTGGGGCATCCTACAATGAGCAGTTCTTC.